The clone carrying this TCR beta chain was recorded only once. Its matching antigen is unknown. CDR1 is SGHTA, CDR2 FQGNSA, per germline. The CDR3 runs to 12 residues. V lost 5 bases and J lost 6, with 11 bases in between. The entry originates in a study of neoadjuvant nivolumab and ipilimumab in lung cancer. Study-wide results and caveats: Only a single major-pathologic-response sample was available for clonality analysis. TCR richness and clonality were higher in tumors than adjacent uninvolved lung.

Profiling relied on immunoSEQ multiplex PCR, and the TCRdb table lists in-frame clones only, not all of them. The sample yields tens of thousands of clones, roughly 91% seen once. The chain has TRBV7-2 and TRBJ2-7; tentatively, D is TRBD1 (6 bases). The sequence was collected from an adult with non-small cell lung cancer. Some clones in this sample may be carry-over from other donors' samples. Sequenced material: blood, taken before neoadjuvant nivolumab, alone or with ipilimumab. The CDR3 DNA is TGTGCCAGCAGCCCTGGGGGCCTCGAGCAGTACTTC. Translation: CASSPGGLEQYF.